The following is a T cell receptor beta chain sequence with its context. Trimming stripped 5 bases from V and 7 bases from J, with 14 bases between. Germline V gene sequence: CDR1 SEHNR, CDR2 FQNEAQ (reference sequence). The CDR3 is 13 residues long. The data were obtained in a study of blood T cell repertoires in COVID-19. Study details: Acute and convalescent COVID-19 samples came from the United States, Italy and Spain. T cells, B-cell-depleted T cells, or PBMCs supplied cDNA or gDNA.

In the original processing: Reference gene primer amplification in the assay estimated nucleated cell counts. Sequencing was performed with immunoSEQ multiplex PCR; in TCRdb, only in-frame clones are kept and a portion is missing. V, J and clone size reflect that table, while D and trimming were determined from the DNA. The sample lists 120,000 to 150,000 clones, around 84% occurring once. The chain has TRBV7-9 and TRBJ1-2; a weak D match, TRBD1 (6 bases). This clonotype was sampled from a human donor in a cohort sampled during active COVID-19. Sequencing was performed on peripheral blood. The CDR3 bases are TGTGCCAGCAGCGCACAGGGTCCCCTTGGCTACACCTTC. Its translation is CASSAQGPLGYTF.